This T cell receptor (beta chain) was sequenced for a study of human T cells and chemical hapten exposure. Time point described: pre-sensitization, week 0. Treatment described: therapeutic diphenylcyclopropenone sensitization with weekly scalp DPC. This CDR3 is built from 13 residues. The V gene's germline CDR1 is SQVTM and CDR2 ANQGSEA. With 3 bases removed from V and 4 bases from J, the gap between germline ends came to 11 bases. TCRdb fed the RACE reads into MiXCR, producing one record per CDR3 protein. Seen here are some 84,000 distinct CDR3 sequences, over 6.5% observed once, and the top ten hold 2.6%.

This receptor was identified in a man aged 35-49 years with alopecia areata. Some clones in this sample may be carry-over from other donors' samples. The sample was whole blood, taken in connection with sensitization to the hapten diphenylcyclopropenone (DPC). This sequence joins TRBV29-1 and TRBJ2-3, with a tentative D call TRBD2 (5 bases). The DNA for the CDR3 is TGCAGCGTTGAGTTTGGGAGAGCAGATACGCAGTATTTT. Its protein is CSVEFGRADTQYF.